One and the same sample provided the 10 T cell receptor beta chains below, sequenced in a study of cytomegalovirus exposure and HLA in healthy donors. Both 60 Vbeta primers and 13 Jbeta primers went into the PCR. Measured with immunoSEQ multiplex PCR; TCRdb has only the in-frame clones, and not every one. The table lists 95,000 to 150,000 clones, about 16% of them singletons. The sample consisted of PBMCs. These receptor sequences come from a woman younger than 30 in good health and CMV-seronegative.

The chain uses TRBV5-6 and TRBJ2-5; 13 bases line up with TRBD2. CDR1 and CDR2 from the germline V gene are SGHDT and YYEEEE. Germline trimming cut 5 bases from V and 1 base from J; bases unmatched to any gene: 11. The CDR3 covers 18 residues. DNA of the CDR3: TGTGCCAGCAGGGGAGGGGGACTAGCGGGGAGCCCCCAAGAGACCCAGTACTTC. As protein: CASRGGGLAGSPQETQYF.

The chain carries TRBV5-1 and TRBJ2-7, with a tentative D call TRBD2 (5 bases). The CDR3 length is 14 residues. Trimming stripped 2 bases from V and 3 bases from J, with 12 bases between. In germline, CDR1 is SGHRS, CDR2 YFSETQ. In DNA, the CDR3 is TGCGCCAGCAGCTTCGAGGACTTTAGCTACGAGCAGTACTTC. It is translated as CASSFEDFSYEQYF.

This clone was counted only a few times. The J gene is TRBJ2-4, the V gene TRBV5-4; 7 positions agree with TRBD1. The CDR3 contains 13 residues. The germline V gene has CDR1 SGHNT and CDR2 YYREEE (reference sequence). After removal of 4 bases from V and 9 bases from J, the junction contained 7 bases not matched to a gene. The CDR3 spells CASSIDRVGIQYF. The CDR3 nucleotides read TGTGCCAGCAGCATCGACAGGGTCGGCATTCAGTACTTC.

This clone has only a few counts. J is TRBJ2-7 and V is TRBV28, with 11 bases matching TRBD2. Per the germline V gene, CDR1 is MDHEN and CDR2 is SYDVKM. This CDR3 has 15 amino acids. Trimming cost V 0 bases and J 7 bases; bases outside gene matches: 5. This CDR3 reads CASSLWGRLAGEQYF. The CDR3 DNA sequence: TGTGCCAGCAGTTTATGGGGGCGACTAGCGGGAGAGCAGTACTTC.

This clone came up a few times. The chain carries TRBV7-6 and TRBJ1-2; 11 bases align to TRBD1. From germline, CDR1 is SGHVS and CDR2 FNYEAQ. J lost 8 bases, V lost 3 bases, and 2 bases had no gene match. CDR3 length: 13 residues. CDR3 protein: CASSLDRGQGYTF. The CDR3 DNA follows: TGTGCCAGCAGCTTGGACAGGGGGCAAGGCTACACCTTC.

This clone has just a few counts. The chain is built from TRBV1 and TRBJ2-5; TRBD2 is taken as the D call from the table, unchecked against the DNA. TRBV1 is a pseudogene locus. The CDR3 extends over 17 amino acids. CDR3 amino acids: CTSTRLAGGPHRETQYF. CDR3 nucleotide sequence: TGCACCAGCACCCGGCTAGCGGGGGGGCCCCACCGGGAGACCCAGTACTTC.

The rearrangement joins TRBV10-3 to TRBJ1-2, with a weak D call TRBD1 (5 bases). Trimming left V 0 bases short and J 5 bases short, with 13 bases between. CDR1 and CDR2 from the germline V gene are ENHRY and SYGVKD. The CDR3 is 15 amino acids. In nucleotides, the CDR3 is TGTGCCATCAGTGAGTCCCTCCAAGGGGAATATGGCTACACCTTC. This translates into CAISESLQGEYGYTF.

The rearrangement uses TRBV5-1 and TRBJ2-7; TRBD2 matches 9 bases. J lost 2 bases, V lost 0 bases, and 6 bases had no gene match. Germline-derived CDR1 and CDR2 are SGHRS and YFSETQ. CDR3 length equals 16 residues. The CDR3 DNA follows: TGCGCCAGCAGCTTGGCCGGCCTAGCGGGGACCTACGAGCAGTACTTC. It is translated as CASSLAGLAGTYEQYF.

The J gene is TRBJ2-7, the V gene TRBV7-2, with D tentatively TRBD1 (5 bases). V gave up 5 bases and J gave up 3 bases, with 17 bases separating them. The CDR3 has 15 amino acids. Germline V gene sequence: CDR1 SGHTA, CDR2 FQGNSA. This chain's CDR3 is CASSEDTGKVYEQYF. CDR3 nucleotides: TGTGCCAGCAGCGAGGACACCGGCAAAGTCTACGAGCAGTACTTC.

V usage is TRBV28 and J usage is TRBJ1-3, with D perhaps TRBD1 (5 bases). Germline-derived CDR1 and CDR2 are MDHEN and SYDVKM. The length of the CDR3 is 17 residues. Trimming took 4 bases from V and 0 from J, leaving 16 bases between them. This chain's CDR3 is CASSSLKEGLSGNTIYF. In nucleotides, the CDR3 is TGTGCCAGCAGTTCCCTCAAGGAGGGACTCTCTGGAAACACCATATATTTT.